This TCR beta chain was sequenced for a study of cytomegalovirus exposure and HLA in healthy donors. Concerning this clone itself: Its antigen remains unknown. At one end, the junction sequence differs from germline, possibly due to a read error. The sample contains more than one DNA sequence encoding this CDR3.

General observations from the study: Earlier results showed most TCR beta V segments being productive about 90% or about 30% of the time. Specific recognition of CMV antigens was confirmed in vitro for a few chains (all CMV-associated). In a later analysis, TCR association rates varied by HLA locus: DRB1 most, HLA-C fewest.

Primers included in the PCR were 60 Vbeta and 13 Jbeta primers. Method: immunoSEQ multiplex PCR; TCRdb's copy keeps in-frame clones and lacks some. The sample has 150,000 to 200,000 clones; roughly 74% are singletons. Germline CDR1 reads SQVTM; CDR2 reads ANQGSEA. The length of the CDR3 is 13 residues. The chain couples TRBV29-1 to TRBJ1-1; weak D call: TRBD1 (6 bases). Material: PBMCs. The sequence was obtained from a woman aged 35 to 49 in good health and CMV-seropositive. CDR3 in DNA: TGCAGCGTTAACAGGGCCCAGGACACCGAAGCTTTCTTT. Amino acid sequence: CSVNRAQDTEAFF.